These 24 T cell receptor beta chains share one sample of origin, sequenced in a study of tumor-infiltrating lymphocytes in localized non-small cell lung cancer. Method: immunoSEQ multiplex PCR; TCRdb's copy keeps in-frame clones and lacks some. The data hold about 16,000 clones, with approximately 68% observed a single time. Sequencing was performed on lung tumor tissue. Receptor source: a human donor with non-small cell lung cancer.

V is TRBV7-2 and J is TRBJ2-7, with D tentatively TRBD1 (5 bases). The V gene lost 8 bases and the J gene lost 1 base, with 15 bases spanning the gap. Germline values: CDR1 SGHTA, CDR2 FQGNSA. The CDR3 spans 14 residues. The CDR3 DNA is TGTGCCAGCGCTCACGGACACCAATCCTACGAGCAGTACTTC. This sequence encodes CASAHGHQSYEQYF.

The chain links TRBV7-2 to TRBJ2-7, with D perhaps assigned TRBD1 or TRBD2 (5 bases each). V dropped 1 base and J dropped 7 bases, with 11 bases sitting between them. CDR1 and CDR2 (germline): SGHTA, FQGNSA. The length of the CDR3 is 13 residues. The CDR3 nucleotides read TGTGCCAGCAGCTTAGGCAGGGAGTGGGAGCAGTACTTC. Encoded protein: CASSLGREWEQYF. The full variable domain, rest sourced from reference TRBV7-2 and TRBJ2-7, is GAGVSQSPSNKVTEKGKDVELRCDPISGHTALYWYRQSLGQGLEFLIYFQGNSAPDKSGLPSDRFSAERTGGSVSTLTIQRTQQEDSAVYLCASSLGREWEQYFGPGTRLTVT.

The genes are TRBV5-1 and TRBJ2-3; no clear D gene. The germline V gene has CDR1 SGHRS and CDR2 YFSETQ. The CDR3 is 12 residues long. The V end lost 4 bases, the J end lost 0 bases, and 3 bases lay between the germline ends. This chain's CDR3 is CASSASTDTQYF. Here the CDR3 DNA reads TGCGCCAGCAGCGCTAGCACAGATACGCAGTATTTT.

The V gene is TRBV18, the J gene TRBJ1-3, with 8 bases that match TRBD1. CDR1 and CDR2 from the germline V gene are KGHSH and LQKENI. V lost 5 bases, J lost 0 bases, and 6 bases stayed unmatched. The CDR3 is made up of 16 amino acids. CDR3 DNA sequence: TGTGCCAGCTCAGGCCGGGACAGGTCCTCTGGAAACACCATATATTTT. As protein: CASSGRDRSSGNTIYF. Supplemented by reference TRBV18 and TRBJ1-3, the full variable domain reads NAGVMQNPRHLVRRRGQEARLRCSPMKGHSHVYWYRQLPEEGLKFMVYLQKENIIDESGMPKERFSAEFPKEGPSILRIQQVVRGDSAAYFCASSGRDRSSGNTIYFGEGSWLTVV.

This clone came up once. The CDR3 region has the DNA TGTGCCAGCAGCATACCCTCGGCAGGCCAAAACGAGCAGTACTTC. It specifies CASSIPSAGQNEQYF. The chain has TRBV28 and TRBJ2-7; no reliable D call. The V and J ends lost 6 bases and 5 bases respectively, with 20 bases between them. CDR1 is MDHEN and CDR2 is SYDVKM in the germline V gene. CDR3 length: 15 residues.

The V and J genes are TRBV5-6 and TRBJ2-1, with D possibly being TRBD2 (6 bases). The V end lost 4 bases, the J end lost 6 bases, and 20 bases lay between the germline ends. CDR3 size: 16 residues. The V gene's germline CDR1 is SGHDT and CDR2 YYEEEE. Here the CDR3 reads CASSRAVREMFNEQFF. Written as DNA, the CDR3 is TGTGCCAGCAGCCGCGCGGTTCGGGAGATGTTCAATGAGCAGTTCTTC.

The rearrangement links TRBV4-2 to TRBJ1-4; the D is unclear. There are 12 residues in the CDR3. The germline CDR1 and CDR2 sequences are LGHNA and YNFKEQ. Trimming stripped 0 bases from V and 7 bases from J, with 3 bases between. The CDR3 DNA reads TGTGCCAGCAGCCAAGATCGTGAAAAACTGTTTTTT. As protein: CASSQDREKLFF.

The genes are TRBV10-3 and TRBJ1-5, with 10 bases identical to TRBD1. The CDR3 has 17 amino acids. J was trimmed by 7 bases and V by 3 bases; bases with no gene match: 12. Per the germline V gene, CDR1 is ENHRY and CDR2 is SYGVKD. CDR3 protein: CAISDDRSDRGRQPQHF. The CDR3 nucleotides are TGTGCCATCAGTGACGACAGAAGCGACAGGGGGCGACAGCCCCAGCATTTT.

This clone was recorded a few times. The chain employs TRBV14 and TRBJ1-2; D is possibly TRBD1 (5 bases). The length of the CDR3 is 14 residues. The germline gives CDR1 SGHDN, CDR2 FVKESK. V shed 5 bases and J shed 1 base, with 11 bases lying between them. The CDR3 spells CASSYTRDNYGYTF. In DNA form, the CDR3 reads TGTGCCAGCAGCTACACCAGGGATAACTATGGCTACACCTTC.

Here the CDR3 reads CASRGLSYGYTF. Written as DNA, the CDR3 is TGTGCCAGCAGGGGGCTCAGCTATGGCTACACCTTC. J is TRBJ1-2 and V is TRBV27; possibly TRBD1 for D (5 bases). The V gene's germline CDR1 is MNHEY and CDR2 SMNVEV (reference sequence). Trimming cost V 6 bases and J 4 bases, with 9 bases left between them. CDR3 size: 12 residues.

The chain has TRBV6-6 and TRBJ2-1, with 12 bases that match TRBD2. The V gene end was trimmed by 7 bases and the J gene end by 6 bases; junction bases not matched to a gene: 4. The germline V gene encodes CDR1 MNHNY and CDR2 SVGAGI (reference sequence). The CDR3 covers 14 residues. The CDR3 loop reads CASKRTSGTNEQFF. The DNA for the CDR3 is TGTGCCAGCAAAAGGACTAGCGGGACCAATGAGCAGTTCTTC.

This clone has just a few counts. This chain connects TRBV10-2 to TRBJ2-2, with TRBD2 identical over 10 bases. The CDR3 totals 18 residues. Germline V gives CDR1 WSHSY, CDR2 SAAADI. Trimming at V came to 6 bases and at J to 1 base, leaving 11 bases not matched to a gene. The CDR3 loop reads CASSATSPSGGNTGELFF. CDR3 DNA sequence: TGCGCCAGCAGCGCTACCTCCCCTAGCGGGGGGAACACCGGGGAGCTGTTTTTT.

By proportion, this clone is medium-sized (0.01 to 0.1%). The chain uses TRBV28 and TRBJ1-1; tentative D call: TRBD1 (5 bases). This CDR3 contains 16 residues. Germline V gene lookup returns CDR1 MDHEN and CDR2 SYDVKM. The V end was cut by 4 bases, the J end by 6 bases, with 21 bases between. The CDR3 DNA is TGTGCCAGCAGTTCTGGTGACCGAGACAGCGAGCCTGAAGCTTTCTTT. It codes for CASSSGDRDSEPEAFF.

The chain joins TRBV7-2 to TRBJ1-1, with unresolved D. Germline assignment: CDR1 SGHTA and CDR2 FQGNSA. This CDR3 region has 13 residues. V dropped 5 bases and J dropped 11 bases, with 18 bases sitting between them. The chain's CDR3 is CASSPGRGLQAFF. CDR3 bases: TGTGCCAGCAGCCCGGGGAGAGGACTGCAGGCTTTCTTT.

This clone was seen more than once but under ten times. This chain connects TRBV6-6 to TRBJ2-1; no reliable D call. CDR1 is MNHNY, CDR2 SVGAGI, per germline (reference sequence). The CDR3 covers 12 residues. Trimming took 0 bases from V and 6 from J, leaving 3 bases between them. CDR3 DNA sequence: TGTGCCAGCAGTTACTCAATCAATGAGCAGTTCTTC. Amino acids: CASSYSINEQFF.

This clone has just one count. This rearrangement joins TRBV6-5 to TRBJ2-4; 7 bases fit TRBD2. Trimming at V came to 2 bases and at J to 7 bases, leaving 8 bases not matched to a gene. Looked up from germline, CDR1 is MNHEY and CDR2 is SVGAGI. The CDR3 totals 15 residues. The CDR3 coding sequence is TGTGCCAGCAGTTACGGTAGGGGAGGGCACAACATTCAGTACTTC. Protein product: CASSYGRGGHNIQYF.

The chain links TRBV5-1 to TRBJ1-4; perhaps TRBD1 as D (6 bases). Trimming took 3 bases from V and 8 from J, leaving 14 bases between them. CDR1 and CDR2 from the germline V gene are SGHRS and YFSETQ. This CDR3 has 14 amino acids. CDR3 sequence (DNA): TGCGCCAGCAGCTCCGGAAGGGGGGGCGAAAAACTGTTTTTT. Amino acids: CASSSGRGGEKLFF.

V is TRBV19 and J is TRBJ1-5; no reliable D call. V was pared by 0 bases and J by 2 bases, with 8 bases between. The CDR3 loop spans 15 amino acids. Germline V CDR1 and CDR2: LNHDA, SQIVND (reference sequence). The DNA for the CDR3 is TGTGCCAGTAGTATAGATCTACTGGGCAATCAGCCCCAGCATTTT. Translating it yields CASSIDLLGNQPQHF.

The rearrangement links TRBV7-9 to TRBJ2-1, with TRBD2 matching over 12 bases. CDR3 size: 17 residues. The germline V gene encodes CDR1 SEHNR and CDR2 FQNEAQ (reference sequence). Unmatched junction bases numbered 4, after V lost 1 base and J lost 3 bases. The DNA for the CDR3 is TGTGCCAGCAGCTTAGGGAGGACTAGCGGGATCTACAATGAGCAGTTCTTC. Its protein is CASSLGRTSGIYNEQFF.

The chain uses TRBV7-8 and TRBJ2-3; the D gene is possibly TRBD2 (5 bases). The V end lost 5 bases, the J end lost 10 bases, and 25 bases lay between the germline ends. CDR3 length: 16 residues. Germline V CDR1 and CDR2: SGHVS, FQNEAQ. CDR3 amino acids: CASSVRLSASAPAQYF. The CDR3 DNA follows: TGTGCCAGCAGCGTACGACTAAGCGCCTCCGCCCCGGCGCAGTATTTT.

The chain is built from TRBV5-5 and TRBJ2-1; 9 bases map to TRBD2. CDR3 size: 16 residues. V was clipped by 4 bases and J by 5 bases; unmatched bases: 10. The germline gives CDR1 SGHKS, CDR2 YYEKEE (reference sequence). The CDR3, as DNA: TGTGCCAGCAGCCTCCTTACTAGCGGGCCTCACAATGAGCAGTTCTTC. Its translation: CASSLLTSGPHNEQFF.

CDR3: CASSPTGGKEKLFF. The CDR3, as DNA: TGTGCCAGCAGCCCGACAGGGGGCAAAGAAAAACTGTTTTTT. The rearrangement links TRBV7-2 to TRBJ1-4; 10 bases map to TRBD1. The germline V gene has CDR1 SGHTA and CDR2 FQGNSA. This CDR3 has 14 amino acids. V lost 5 bases to trimming and J lost 8 bases; unmatched junction nucleotides: 5.

The chain has TRBV5-1 and TRBJ2-3; 12 bases map to TRBD2. J lost 2 bases, V lost 4 bases, and 8 bases had no gene match. This CDR3 has 17 amino acids. Germline loops: CDR1 SGHRS, CDR2 YFSETQ. The CDR3 reads CASSLGTSGPLTDTQYF. The CDR3 DNA is TGCGCCAGCAGCCTGGGGACTAGCGGGCCTCTCACAGATACGCAGTATTTT.

This chain connects TRBV28 to TRBJ1-5, with a tentative D call TRBD1 (5 bases). Trimming shortened V by 2 bases and J by 4 bases, and 9 bases separated the two germline ends. Germline lookup yields CDR1 MDHEN and CDR2 SYDVKM. CDR3 length equals 14 residues. The CDR3 here is CASSLIAGNQPQHF. The CDR3 DNA follows: TGTGCCAGCAGTTTAATAGCAGGGAATCAGCCCCAGCATTTT.